The 32 T cell receptor beta chains below come from one sample, sequenced in a study of OX40 agonist ivuxolimab in advanced cancers. Method: immunoSEQ multiplex PCR; TCRdb's copy keeps in-frame clones and lacks some. Found here are some 80,000 clones, 75% to 90% of them singletons; the top ten hold about 0.5%. The sequences come from CD4+ or CD8+ T cells sorted from blood, collected in a trial of the OX40 agonist ivuxolimab. These receptors all stem from an adult with an advanced solid tumor such as melanoma, head and neck, liver or kidney cancer.

CDR3 nucleotides: TGTGCCAGCTCCTCTACCGGGTATCCCTACGAGCAGTACTTC. Its protein product is CASSSTGYPYEQYF. The chain uses TRBV28 and TRBJ2-5; D not resolved. Gene TRBJ2-7 matches the end of the DNA better, so the J call may be wrong. The CDR3 has 14 residues. Germline V gene lookup returns CDR1 MDHEN and CDR2 SYDVKM.

The rearrangement uses TRBV4-1 and TRBJ2-1; D may be TRBD1 or TRBD2 (6 bases each). CDR1 is MGHRA and CDR2 is YSYEKL in the germline V gene. This CDR3 contains 18 residues. The V gene lost 5 bases and the J gene lost 0 bases, with 20 bases spanning the gap. CDR3 sequence: CASSEGGLTGDSYNEQFF. The CDR3 region has the DNA TGCGCCAGCAGCGAAGGGGGGCTAACTGGCGACTCCTACAATGAGCAGTTCTTC.

This clone was seen a handful of times. The chain links TRBV5-1 to TRBJ2-1; 8 nucleotides line up with TRBD2. In germline, CDR1 is SGHRS, CDR2 YFSETQ. Trimming at V came to 0 bases and at J to 0 bases, leaving 2 bases not matched to a gene. This CDR3 has 16 residues. CDR3 loop: CASSLASGSSYNEQFF. The CDR3 DNA sequence: TGCGCCAGCAGCTTGGCCAGCGGGAGCTCCTACAATGAGCAGTTCTTC.

The V and J genes are TRBV7-6 and TRBJ2-5; 7 bases map to TRBD1. Germline V lookup: CDR1 SGHVS, CDR2 FNYEAQ. Losses at the gene ends were 3 bases for V and 1 base for J; bases not matched to a gene: 2. The CDR3 length is 14 residues. CDR3 region: CASSFGTAQETQYF. CDR3 nucleotide sequence: TGTGCCAGCAGCTTCGGGACAGCCCAAGAGACCCAGTACTTC. Looking up the rest from reference TRBV7-6 and TRBJ2-5 gives the full variable domain: GAGVSQSPRYKVTKRGQDVALRCDPISGHVSLYWYRQALGQGPEFLTYFNYEAQQDKSGLPNDRFSAERPEGSISTLTIQRTEQRDSAMYRCASSFGTAQETQYFGPGTRLLVL.

This rearrangement joins TRBV19 to TRBJ2-5, with 12 bases that match TRBD1. CDR3 length: 14 residues. CDR1 is LNHDA and CDR2 is SQIVND in the germline V gene (reference sequence). V gave up 4 bases and J gave up 4 bases; unmatched junction bases: 1. The CDR3 here is CASSRDRGRETQYF. In nucleotides, the CDR3 is TGTGCCAGTAGTAGGGACAGGGGGCGAGAGACCCAGTACTTC.

This rearrangement joins TRBV13 to TRBJ2-7, with TRBD1 matching 7 bases. Germline V gene sequence: CDR1 PRHDT, CDR2 FYEKMQ (reference sequence). Losses at the gene ends were 5 bases for V and 3 bases for J; bases not matched to a gene: 10. This CDR3 has 15 residues. The CDR3 DNA is TGTGCCAGCAGCCCACGGGACAGAATTAACTACGAGCAGTACTTC. Its translation: CASSPRDRINYEQYF.

The V and J genes are TRBV5-1 and TRBJ1-2, with TRBD1 as a possible D gene (6 bases). This CDR3 is 12 amino acids long. The V and J ends lost 3 bases and 6 bases respectively, with 9 bases between them. Per germline, CDR1 SGHRS and CDR2 YFSETQ. CDR3 protein: CASSSKGDGYTF. In nucleotides, the CDR3 is TGCGCCAGCAGCTCAAAGGGGGATGGCTACACCTTC.

The rearrangement uses TRBV18 and TRBJ1-1, with a possible D match to TRBD1 (5 bases). This CDR3 contains 15 residues. V shed 6 bases and J shed 5 bases, with 19 bases lying between them. The V gene's germline CDR1 is KGHSH and CDR2 LQKENI. CDR3 region: CASSPGTALGTEAFF. The CDR3 bases are TGTGCCAGCTCCCCAGGGACGGCTCTTGGTACTGAAGCTTTCTTT.

CDR3 amino acids: CASSPDRGANYGYTF. CDR3 coding DNA: TGTGCCAGCAGCCCTGACAGGGGAGCTAACTATGGCTACACCTTC. The chain links TRBV7-8 to TRBJ1-2; 8 bases fit TRBD1. Unmatched junction bases numbered 5, after V lost 5 bases and J lost 0 bases. Germline V gene sequence: CDR1 SGHVS, CDR2 FQNEAQ. The CDR3 totals 15 residues.

The chain joins TRBV6-1 to TRBJ1-5; D is perhaps TRBD1 (6 bases). CDR1 MNHNS and CDR2 SASEGT come from the germline V gene. There are 16 residues in the CDR3. V was clipped by 0 bases and J by 2 bases, with 11 bases between them. CDR3 sequence reads: CASSEAGAGGNQPQHF. CDR3 DNA: TGTGCCAGCAGTGAAGCGGGGGCAGGGGGCAATCAGCCCCAGCATTTT.

V usage is TRBV7-2 and J usage is TRBJ1-1; 7 nucleotides line up with TRBD1. Per the germline V gene, CDR1 is SGHTA and CDR2 is FQGNSA. CDR3 size: 18 residues. After removal of 3 bases from V and 0 bases from J, the junction contained 13 bases not matched to a gene. The CDR3: CASSFPVHGTALNTEAFF. CDR3 sequence (DNA): TGTGCCAGCAGCTTCCCGGTCCACGGGACAGCTCTGAACACTGAAGCTTTCTTT.

This chain links TRBV4-3 with TRBJ2-5; TRBD2 agrees at 7 bases. CDR1 and CDR2 from the germline V gene are LGHNA and YSLEER. V was pared by 1 base and J by 4 bases, with 6 bases of the junction left unmatched. This CDR3 has 15 residues. This CDR3 is CASSQVRGGGETQYF. CDR3 DNA sequence: TGCGCCAGCAGCCAAGTTAGGGGCGGGGGAGAGACCCAGTACTTC.

J is TRBJ2-1 and V is TRBV11-3, with D possibly matching TRBD1 (5 bases). Germline lookup yields CDR1 SGHNT and CDR2 YENEEA. The CDR3 covers 12 residues. Trimming took off 1 base at V and 9 bases at J, with 7 bases between the two ends. CDR3 nucleotides: TGTGCCAGCAGCTTAGGGACAAGTGAGCAGTTCTTC. Its protein product is CASSLGTSEQFF. Full variable domain (outside the CDR3, taken from reference TRBV11-3 and TRBJ2-1): EAGVVQSPRYKIIEKKQPVAFWCNPISGHNTLYWYLQNLGQGPELLIRYENEEAVDDSQLPKDRFSAERLKGVDSTLKIQPAELGDSAVYLCASSLGTSEQFFGPGTRLTVL.

This clone was detected once. The chain has TRBV9 and TRBJ2-7, with unresolved D. The CDR3 has 14 amino acids. Germline CDR1 reads SGDLS; CDR2 reads YYNGEE. The V end lost 0 bases, the J end lost 1 base, and 8 bases lay between the germline ends. As DNA, the CDR3 is TGTGCCAGCAGCGTAGATTTTGGGTCCTACGAGCAGTACTTC. This encodes CASSVDFGSYEQYF.

V and J are TRBV7-6 and TRBJ2-5; the D is unclear. Trimming stripped 2 bases from V and 2 bases from J, with 3 bases between. The germline CDR1 and CDR2 sequences are SGHVS and FNYEAQ. The CDR3 is 12 amino acids. This CDR3 is CASSLNQETQYF. The CDR3 nucleotides are TGTGCCAGCAGCTTAAATCAAGAGACCCAGTACTTC. The whole variable domain, remainder taken from reference TRBV7-6 and TRBJ2-5, is GAGVSQSPRYKVTKRGQDVALRCDPISGHVSLYWYRQALGQGPEFLTYFNYEAQQDKSGLPNDRFSAERPEGSISTLTIQRTEQRDSAMYRCASSLNQETQYFGPGTRLLVL.

The chain carries TRBV19 and TRBJ2-2, with a weak D call TRBD2 (6 bases). The CDR3 has 14 residues. V was clipped by 6 bases and J by 6 bases, with 14 bases between them. Germline V gene lookup returns CDR1 LNHDA and CDR2 SQIVND (reference sequence). CDR3 sequence: CASSARGSSGELFF. The CDR3 nucleotides read TGTGCCAGTAGCGCCCGGGGGTCATCCGGGGAGCTGTTTTTT.

The chain uses TRBV19 and TRBJ1-2; tentatively, D is TRBD1 (6 bases). Germline-derived CDR1 and CDR2 are LNHDA and SQIVND (reference sequence). The V end was cut by 2 bases, the J end by 5 bases, with 15 bases between. CDR3 size: 15 residues. The CDR3, as DNA: TGTGCCAGTAGTATACAAGGCGGGGGCAGATATGGCTACACCTTC. Encoded protein: CASSIQGGGRYGYTF.

The J gene is TRBJ1-4, the V gene TRBV28, with D unresolved. Germline loops: CDR1 MDHEN, CDR2 SYDVKM. The CDR3 is made up of 13 amino acids. V was cut by 6 bases and J by 8 bases, with 13 bases left in between. In nucleotides, the CDR3 is TGTGCCAGCAGGGGCGGAGTCCTAGAAAAACTGTTTTTT. Translation: CASRGGVLEKLFF.

The chain has TRBV2 and TRBJ2-2; D unresolved. CDR1 and CDR2 (germline): SNHLY, FYNNEI. The CDR3 has 12 amino acids. The germline V and J ends were trimmed by 5 bases and 3 bases, with 4 bases remaining between them. The CDR3 protein is CASSPDTGELFF. The CDR3 DNA follows: TGTGCCAGCAGTCCAGACACCGGGGAGCTGTTTTTT.

This sequence joins TRBV7-2 and TRBJ2-6; D is unclear. The V end was cut by 7 bases, the J end by 1 base, with 17 bases between. The V gene's germline CDR1 is SGHTA and CDR2 FQGNSA. CDR3 size: 17 residues. CDR3 DNA sequence: TGTGCCAGCACCATCGACGGGCAGCTGTCTGGGGCCAACGTCCTGACTTTC. It encodes CASTIDGQLSGANVLTF. Together with reference TRBV7-2 and TRBJ2-6, the CDR3 gives the full variable domain: GAGVSQSPSNKVTEKGKDVELRCDPISGHTALYWYRQSLGQGLEFLIYFQGNSAPDKSGLPSDRFSAERTGGSVSTLTIQRTQQEDSAVYLCASTIDGQLSGANVLTFGAGSRLTVL.

The CDR3 nucleotides are TGTGCCAGCACACCAGGGGGCCTGGCTGGAAACACCATATATTTT. Its protein is CASTPGGLAGNTIYF. The chain has TRBV28 and TRBJ1-3, with 8 positions matching TRBD1. The CDR3 is 15 amino acids. V trimming: 7 bases; J trimming: 2 bases; junction bases outside the gene matches: 7. Germline V CDR1 and CDR2: MDHEN, SYDVKM.

The chain joins TRBV7-2 to TRBJ2-5; D gene uncertain. The V gene's germline CDR1 is SGHTA and CDR2 FQGNSA. V gave up 5 bases and J gave up 2 bases, with 12 bases separating them. There are 14 residues in the CDR3. CDR3: CASSPRTVQETQYF. As DNA, the CDR3 is TGTGCCAGCAGCCCGAGGACGGTGCAAGAGACCCAGTACTTC.

This chain's CDR3 is CASSYSGVGYGYTF. The CDR3 DNA reads as TGTGCCAGTAGCTACTCCGGGGTAGGCTATGGCTACACCTTC. The genes are TRBV19 and TRBJ1-2; D gene unclear. The V end lost 6 bases, the J end lost 4 bases, and 15 bases lay between the germline ends. CDR3 length equals 14 residues. Germline assignment: CDR1 LNHDA and CDR2 SQIVND (reference sequence).

The V and J genes are TRBV21-1 and TRBJ2-7; no check of the table's D call, TRBD1, against the DNA was made. TRBV21-1 is reported as a pseudogene. The CDR3 length is 17 residues. Written as DNA, the CDR3 is TGTGCCAGCTGTACAGGGGCGTCCATACAGGTCTACTACGAGCAGTACTTC. Translating gives CASCTGASIQVYYEQYF.

This clone showed up just once. The DNA for the CDR3 is TGTGCCAGCAGTTTCAGGTTTGAAGCTTTCTTT. Amino acids: CASSFRFEAFF. This chain connects TRBV28 to TRBJ1-1, with D hard to call. V lost 3 bases and J lost 7, with 6 bases in between. This CDR3 is 11 amino acids long. Germline V gene lookup returns CDR1 MDHEN and CDR2 SYDVKM.

CDR3 in amino acids: CASSEGPYGYTF. The DNA for the CDR3 is TGTGCCAGCAGTGAAGGACCCTATGGCTACACCTTC. V is TRBV6-1 and J is TRBJ1-2; D remains unclear. The V end was cut by 1 base, the J end by 4 bases, with 4 bases between. This CDR3 is 12 amino acids long. Germline V gene lookup returns CDR1 MNHNS and CDR2 SASEGT.

The chain recombines TRBV5-1 with TRBJ1-5; 9 bases fit TRBD1. From germline, CDR1 is SGHRS and CDR2 YFSETQ. The trim removed 4 bases at V and 4 bases at J, leaving 6 bases unmatched. The CDR3 spans 15 residues. CDR3 in amino acids: CASSMGQGRNQPQHF. The CDR3 DNA is TGCGCCAGCAGCATGGGACAGGGTAGAAATCAGCCCCAGCATTTT.

V gene TRBV27 combines with J gene TRBJ2-1, with TRBD1 identical over 7 bases. This CDR3 spans 15 amino acids. Germline V gene lookup returns CDR1 MNHEY and CDR2 SMNVEV (reference sequence). The junction had 9 bases not matched to a gene; V was cut back by 7 bases and J by 3 bases. CDR3: CASTHRGGGYNEQFF. The CDR3 DNA follows: TGTGCCAGCACCCACAGGGGTGGAGGCTACAATGAGCAGTTCTTC.

This clone was seen once. DNA for the CDR3: TGTGCCAGCTCACCGGACAGGGTCGGTCAGCCCCAGCATTTT. Its translation: CASSPDRVGQPQHF. This sequence joins TRBV18 and TRBJ1-5, with TRBD1 matching over 8 bases. The CDR3 length is 14 residues. The germline V gene has CDR1 KGHSH and CDR2 LQKENI. V was clipped by 3 bases and J by 6 bases; unmatched bases: 4.

This clone was counted a few times. The V and J genes are TRBV10-1 and TRBJ1-1; D is unclear. This CDR3 is built from 14 residues. Germline CDR1 is WNHNN and CDR2 is SYGVQD (reference sequence). V lost 3 bases and J 4 bases, leaving 12 bases between the germline ends. In DNA, the CDR3 is TGCGCCAGCAGTGATACGGGGATTGGCACTGAAGCTTTCTTT. This gives the protein CASSDTGIGTEAFF.

This rearrangement joins TRBV10-3 to TRBJ1-3; D is perhaps TRBD1 (5 bases). There are 13 residues in the CDR3. Germline V gives CDR1 ENHRY, CDR2 SYGVKD. V was clipped by 5 bases and J by 2 bases, with 7 bases between them. The CDR3 DNA follows: TGTGCCATCAGTACAGGTACTGGAAACACCATATATTTT. This translates into CAISTGTGNTIYF.

This chain links TRBV18 with TRBJ1-2, with 7 nucleotides matching TRBD1. With V trimmed by 6 bases and J by 3 bases, 4 bases remained unmatched. The CDR3 spans 13 residues. The germline CDR1 and CDR2 sequences are KGHSH and LQKENI. DNA for the CDR3: TGTGCCAGCTCTTCCACAGGGGACTATGGCTACACCTTC. Translated: CASSSTGDYGYTF.